This T cell receptor (beta chain) was identified in a study of shared clonotypes between healthy human individuals. About the study: CD4 naive and memory got three plates each, CD8 naive two, CD8 memory one.

Study-level results: Estimated clonotype richness was generally higher in naive than memory subsets.

Profiled with immunoSEQ multiplex PCR; TCRdb holds only in-frame clones, not every one. This sample carries some 2.1 million clones, over 85% of them seen once, and the ten largest clones take 0.85% to 1.3%. Cells designated naive CD8 were CD45RO-negative and were positively selected for CCR7, with terminally differentiated effector memory CD45RA+ cells excluded. Healthy and HIV-negative, the adult donors had no recent acute infections or vaccinations. As regards this clone: The antigen remains unidentified.

The CDR3 length is 13 residues. Germline V gene sequence: CDR1 SGHNT, CDR2 YYREEE (reference sequence). J gave up 6 bases and V 5 bases, and 5 bases lay outside the gene matches. V usage is TRBV5-4 and J usage is TRBJ2-1; 7 positions agree with TRBD1. Sequenced material: naive CD8+ T cells sorted from blood. The receptor was isolated from a man in his late teens or twenties in good health. CDR3 nucleotide sequence: TGTGCCAGCAGGTGGGGACAGTTCAATGAGCAGTTCTTC. Residues: CASRWGQFNEQFF. Full variable domain (missing parts from reference TRBV5-4 and TRBJ2-1): ETGVTQSPTHLIKTRGQQVTLRCSSQSGHNTVSWYQQALGQGPQFIFQYYREEENGRGNFPPRFSGLQFPNYSSELNVNALELDDSALYLCASRWGQFNEQFFGPGTRLTVL.